Listed below are T cell receptor beta chains from one sample, sequenced in a study of cytomegalovirus exposure and HLA in healthy donors. TCRdb's copy holds only in-frame clones and misses some; the assay was immunoSEQ multiplex PCR. The top ten hold 1.3% to 1.5% of the sample, which has over 100,000 clones, roughly 71% seen once. Sequencing used PBMCs. The receptors come from a middle-aged woman in good health and CMV-seronegative. Both conserved end residues are part of each CDR3. The D gene is left open where the match is weak. Size tells how often a clone was seen (once, few, many) or the class of an expanded clone, and some rows leave it out.

v_gene,len,j_gene,d_gene,abundance,CDR3aa,CDR3nt
TRBV7-9,17,TRBJ2-6,-,-,CASSGDRGSSGANVLTF,TGTGCCAGCAGCGGTGACAGAGGCAGCTCTGGGGCCAACGTCCTGACTTTC
TRBV10-3,14,TRBJ2-7,-,-,CAISEAGQYYEQYF,TGTGCCATCAGTGAGGCGGGACAGTACTACGAGCAGTACTTC
TRBV18,13,TRBJ1-1,-,-,CASQGDMNTEAFF,TGTGCCAGCCAAGGGGATATGAACACTGAAGCTTTCTTT
TRBV7-2,13,TRBJ2-5,TRBD2,few,CASSTTSGETQYF,TGTGCCAGCAGCACGACTAGCGGAGAGACCCAGTACTTC
TRBV7-2,15,TRBJ1-6,-,-,CASSLGPRRNSPLHF,TGTGCCAGCAGCTTAGGCCCCCGGAGGAATTCACCCCTCCACTTT
TRBV7-3,15,TRBJ2-3,-,-,CASSVRAGSLHTQYF,TGTGCCAGCAGTGTCCGTGCCGGGAGTTTACATACGCAGTATTTT
TRBV5-8,16,TRBJ2-1,TRBD2,-,CASSLLAGGTYNEQFF,TGTGCCAGCAGCTTACTAGCGGGGGGTACCTACAATGAGCAGTTCTTC
TRBV19,15,TRBJ1-5,TRBD1,-,CASSRTGGGNQPQHF,TGTGCCAGTAGCCGTACAGGGGGCGGCAATCAGCCCCAGCATTTT
TRBV5-1,16,TRBJ2-3,-,-,CASVRSGVVRGDTQYF,TGCGCCAGCGTACGATCTGGCGTCGTGCGGGGAGATACGCAGTATTTT
TRBV5-6,14,TRBJ2-2,-,once,CASSLGQLTGELFF,TGTGCCAGCAGCTTGGGACAGCTCACTGGGGAGCTGTTTTTT
TRBV6-1,14,TRBJ2-1,TRBD2,-,CASTPGGGTNEQFF,TGTGCCAGCACCCCGGGAGGGGGAACCAATGAGCAGTTCTTC
TRBV19,14,TRBJ2-7,TRBD1,once,CASSIWDRVHEQYF,TGTGCCAGTAGTATCTGGGACAGGGTCCACGAGCAGTACTTC
TRBV7-9,15,TRBJ2-7,TRBD2,-,CASSPPGGLTYEQYF,TGTGCCAGCAGCCCCCCGGGGGGACTTACCTACGAGCAGTACTTC
TRBV7-9,15,TRBJ1-5,-,-,CASSQGAGINQPQHF,TGTGCCAGCAGTCAAGGGGCAGGGATCAATCAGCCCCAGCATTTT
TRBV10-3,14,TRBJ1-2,-,-,CAISAFEGNYGYTF,TGTGCCATCAGTGCATTTGAGGGTAACTATGGCTACACCTTC
TRBV5-1,14,TRBJ1-4,-,-,CASSLRGFNEKLFF,TGCGCCAGCAGCTTGCGGGGTTTCAATGAAAAACTGTTTTTT
TRBV6-1,15,TRBJ1-1,-,-,CASSGQALGDTEAFF,TGTGCCAGCAGTGGACAGGCACTAGGGGACACTGAAGCTTTCTTT
TRBV5-4,14,TRBJ2-4,-,-,CASSSPEQGNIQYF,TGTGCCAGCAGCTCCCCTGAGCAGGGAAACATTCAGTACTTC
TRBV30,14,TRBJ1-6,-,-,CAWSLGTSYWPLHF,TGTGCCTGGAGTCTAGGGACTTCCTATTGGCCCCTCCACTTT
TRBV14,15,TRBJ2-7,-,-,CASSPRWGVGYEQYF,TGTGCCAGCAGCCCCCGTTGGGGGGTCGGCTACGAGCAGTACTTC
TRBV28,13,TRBJ1-3,-,-,CASEDSSGNTIYF,TGTGCCAGCGAGGACAGTTCTGGAAACACCATATATTTT
TRBV4-2,18,TRBJ2-1,TRBD2,-,CASSQDLTSGGLGNEQFF,TGTGCCAGCAGCCAAGATCTCACTAGCGGGGGCCTTGGAAATGAGCAGTTCTTC
TRBV27,16,TRBJ1-5,-,-,CASSSRTALGNQPQHF,TGTGCCAGCAGTTCGCGGACAGCCCTAGGGAATCAGCCCCAGCATTTT
TRBV2,13,TRBJ1-4,-,-,CASRQDYNEKLFF,TGTGCCAGCAGGCAGGATTATAATGAAAAACTGTTTTTT
TRBV4-3,12,TRBJ2-1,-,-,CASSPLGDEQFF,TGCGCCAGCAGCCCCCTCGGGGATGAGCAGTTCTTC
TRBV5-1,15,TRBJ1-1,-,-,CASSLEPGWGTEAFF,TGCGCCAGCAGCTTGGAACCGGGGTGGGGCACTGAAGCTTTCTTT
TRBV10-1,11,TRBJ2-1,-,-,CASGANNEQFF,TGCGCCAGCGGTGCCAACAATGAGCAGTTCTTC
TRBV7-2,14,TRBJ2-7,TRBD1,-,CASSTGTGYYEQYF,TGTGCCAGCAGTACGGGGACAGGGTACTACGAGCAGTACTTC
TRBV10-3,20,TRBJ2-1,TRBD2,-,CAISESKVTSGGGSYNEQFF,TGTGCCATCAGTGAGTCGAAAGTGACTAGCGGGGGGGGCTCCTACAATGAGCAGTTCTTC
TRBV5-6,13,TRBJ1-2,TRBD1,few,CASSFGQGTGYTF,TGTGCCAGCAGCTTTGGACAGGGCACTGGCTACACCTTC
TRBV18,15,TRBJ1-6,-,-,CASSPRASENSPLHF,TGTGCCAGCTCACCACGGGCTTCTGAAAATTCACCCCTCCACTTT
TRBV10-1,16,TRBJ1-1,-,-,CASSESTSRVNTEAFF,TGCGCCAGCAGTGAGTCAACGAGCAGGGTGAACACTGAAGCTTTCTTT
TRBV28,16,TRBJ2-7,-,-,CASSGARGQIPFEQYF,TGTGCCAGCAGTGGGGCTAGAGGACAGATACCGTTCGAGCAGTACTTC
TRBV10-3,13,TRBJ1-1,-,-,CAVQVSPDTEAFF,TGTGCCGTACAGGTCTCTCCCGACACTGAAGCTTTCTTT
TRBV7-6,14,TRBJ1-1,TRBD1,-,CASSPTPGQGEAFF,TGTGCCAGCAGCCCAACACCGGGACAGGGTGAAGCTTTCTTT
TRBV19,14,TRBJ2-7,-,-,CASSIRGPPYEQYF,TGTGCCAGTAGTATCCGAGGTCCCCCCTACGAGCAGTACTTC
TRBV4-1,18,TRBJ2-2,TRBD1,-,CTSSQVPGQGKNTGELFF,TGCACCAGCAGCCAAGTGCCGGGACAGGGGAAAAACACCGGGGAGCTGTTTTTT
TRBV7-2,19,TRBJ2-1,TRBD2,-,CASSPPAIRTGLVGNEQFF,TGTGCCAGCAGCCCACCGGCCATCCGGACGGGACTAGTAGGCAATGAGCAGTTCTTC
TRBV29-1,16,TRBJ1-1,TRBD1,-,CSVTDRVVGMNTEAFF,TGCAGCGTTACAGACAGGGTGGTAGGGATGAACACTGAAGCTTTCTTT
TRBV11-2,14,TRBJ2-7,-,-,CASKLQVLAYEQYF,TGTGCCAGCAAGTTGCAGGTGCTCGCCTACGAGCAGTACTTC
TRBV19,16,TRBJ2-6,-,once,CASSSLQGAGANVLTF,TGTGCCAGTAGTAGCTTACAGGGTGCGGGGGCCAACGTCCTGACTTTC
TRBV2,14,TRBJ1-5,-,-,CASSGQAWDQPQHF,TGTGCCAGCAGTGGGCAGGCCTGGGATCAGCCCCAGCATTTT
TRBV7-2,13,TRBJ1-5,-,-,CASSSDNFQPQHF,TGTGCCAGCAGCTCGGACAATTTTCAGCCCCAGCATTTT
TRBV7-9,16,TRBJ2-6,TRBD1,-,CASTDPRGSGANVLTF,TGTGCCAGCACCGACCCCAGGGGGTCGGGGGCCAACGTCCTGACTTTC
TRBV9,14,TRBJ2-5,-,-,CASSAGSYQETQYF,TGTGCCAGCAGCGCAGGAAGCTACCAAGAGACCCAGTACTTC
TRBV6-5,13,TRBJ1-2,-,once,CASSYSMRYGYTF,TGTGCCAGCAGTTACTCTATGCGATATGGCTACACCTTC
TRBV4-2,16,TRBJ1-4,-,-,CASSQDLQGGSEKLFF,TGTGCCAGCAGCCAAGATTTGCAGGGCGGGAGTGAAAAACTGTTTTTT
TRBV13,14,TRBJ2-3,-,-,CASSTGNFADTQYF,TGTGCCAGCAGCACCGGGAACTTCGCAGATACGCAGTATTTT
TRBV5-4,14,TRBJ2-7,TRBD1,-,CASSGTGGSYEQYF,TGTGCCAGCAGCGGGACAGGGGGCTCCTACGAGCAGTACTTC
TRBV19,14,TRBJ2-1,TRBD2,-,CASSASGGLNEQFF,TGTGCCAGTAGTGCTAGCGGGGGGTTGAATGAGCAGTTCTTC
TRBV7-2,17,TRBJ1-3,-,-,CASSLSLARSSGNTIYF,TGTGCCAGCAGCTTATCTCTCGCCAGGTCATCTGGAAACACCATATATTTT
TRBV6-5,14,TRBJ2-7,TRBD2,-,CASSYGRLADEQYF,TGTGCCAGCAGTTACGGCAGACTAGCTGACGAGCAGTACTTC
TRBV9,15,TRBJ1-4,TRBD1,once,CASSVGQGAREKLFF,TGTGCCAGCAGCGTTGGACAGGGGGCGCGAGAAAAACTGTTTTTT
TRBV19,17,TRBJ2-5,TRBD2,-,CASSTRSSGGAEETQYF,TGTGCCAGTAGTACCCGTAGTAGCGGGGGGGCGGAGGAGACCCAGTACTTC
TRBV29-1,15,TRBJ2-2,-,-,CSAADSLENTGELFF,TGCAGCGCGGCTGACAGTTTGGAAAACACCGGGGAGCTGTTTTTT
TRBV7-3,15,TRBJ1-1,-,-,CASSIDSRMNTEAFF,TGTGCCAGCAGCATAGACAGTAGAATGAACACTGAAGCTTTCTTT
TRBV7-6,16,TRBJ2-1,TRBD2,-,CASSRERGGSYNEQFF,TGTGCCAGCAGCAGAGAGCGGGGGGGTTCCTACAATGAGCAGTTCTTC
TRBV4-1,15,TRBJ1-4,TRBD1,once,CASSQTTGGNEKLFF,TGCGCCAGCAGCCAAACGACAGGGGGGAATGAAAAACTGTTTTTT
TRBV5-1,14,TRBJ2-7,-,-,CASGPRGGSYEQYF,TGCGCCAGCGGCCCACGGGGAGGAAGTTACGAGCAGTACTTC